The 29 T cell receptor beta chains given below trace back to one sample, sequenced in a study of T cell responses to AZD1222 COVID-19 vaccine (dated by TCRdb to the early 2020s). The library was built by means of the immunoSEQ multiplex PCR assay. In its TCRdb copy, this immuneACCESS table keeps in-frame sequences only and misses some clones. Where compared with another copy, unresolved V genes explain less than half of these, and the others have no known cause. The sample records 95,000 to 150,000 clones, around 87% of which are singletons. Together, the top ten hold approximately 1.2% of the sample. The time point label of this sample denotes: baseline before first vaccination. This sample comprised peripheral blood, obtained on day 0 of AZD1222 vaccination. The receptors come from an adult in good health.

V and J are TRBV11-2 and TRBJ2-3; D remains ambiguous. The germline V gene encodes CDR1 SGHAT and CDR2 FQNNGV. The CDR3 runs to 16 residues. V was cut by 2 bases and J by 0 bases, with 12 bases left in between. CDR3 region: CASSLNENPSTDTQYF. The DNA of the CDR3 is TGTGCCAGCAGCTTAAACGAAAACCCTAGCACAGATACGCAGTATTTT.

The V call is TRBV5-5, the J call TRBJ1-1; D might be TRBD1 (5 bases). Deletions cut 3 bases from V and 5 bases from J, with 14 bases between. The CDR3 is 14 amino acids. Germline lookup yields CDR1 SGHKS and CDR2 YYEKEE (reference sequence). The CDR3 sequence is CASSSGGANTEAFF. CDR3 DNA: TGTGCCAGCAGCTCTGGCGGGGCGAATACTGAAGCTTTCTTT.

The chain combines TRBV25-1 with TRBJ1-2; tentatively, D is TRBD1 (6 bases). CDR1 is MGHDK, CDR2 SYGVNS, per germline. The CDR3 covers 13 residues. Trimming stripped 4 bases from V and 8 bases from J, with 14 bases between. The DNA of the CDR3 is TGTGCCAGCAGTGCAGGGGTCGGACGAGGCTACACCTTC. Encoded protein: CASSAGVGRGYTF.

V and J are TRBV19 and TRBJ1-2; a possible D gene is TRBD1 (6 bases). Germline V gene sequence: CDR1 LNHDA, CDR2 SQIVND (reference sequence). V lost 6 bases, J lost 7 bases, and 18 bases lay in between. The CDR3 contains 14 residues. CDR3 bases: TGTGCCAGTAGGAATTACAGGGACGTTGGTGGCTACACCTTC. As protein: CASRNYRDVGGYTF.

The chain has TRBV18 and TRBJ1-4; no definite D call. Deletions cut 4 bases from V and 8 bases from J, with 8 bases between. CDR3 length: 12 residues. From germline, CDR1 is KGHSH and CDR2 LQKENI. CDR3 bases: TGTGCCAGCTCACGCCGGATGGAAAAACTGTTTTTT. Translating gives CASSRRMEKLFF.

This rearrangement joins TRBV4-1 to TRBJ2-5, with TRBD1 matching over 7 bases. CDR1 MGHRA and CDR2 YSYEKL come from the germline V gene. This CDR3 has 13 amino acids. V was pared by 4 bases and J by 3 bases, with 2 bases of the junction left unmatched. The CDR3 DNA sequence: TGCGCCAGCAGCCCCGGGACAGAAGAGACCCAGTACTTC. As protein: CASSPGTEETQYF.

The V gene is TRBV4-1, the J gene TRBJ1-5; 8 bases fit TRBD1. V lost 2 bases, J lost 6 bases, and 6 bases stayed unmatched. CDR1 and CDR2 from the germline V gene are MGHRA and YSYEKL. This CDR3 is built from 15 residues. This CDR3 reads CASSQQGAGVQPQHF. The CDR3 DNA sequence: TGCGCCAGCAGCCAACAGGGGGCCGGGGTTCAGCCCCAGCATTTT.

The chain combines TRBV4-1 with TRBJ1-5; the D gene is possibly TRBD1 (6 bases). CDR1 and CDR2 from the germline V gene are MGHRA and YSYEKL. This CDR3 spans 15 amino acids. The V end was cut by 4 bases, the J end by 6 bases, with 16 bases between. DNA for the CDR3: TGCGCCAGCAGCCCCCGTGGGGGGCAGGTTCAGCCCCAGCATTTT. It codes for CASSPRGGQVQPQHF.

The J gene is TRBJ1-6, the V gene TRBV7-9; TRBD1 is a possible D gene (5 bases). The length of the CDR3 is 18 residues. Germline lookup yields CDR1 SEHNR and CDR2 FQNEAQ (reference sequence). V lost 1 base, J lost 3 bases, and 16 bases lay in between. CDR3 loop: CASSLVSRETFYNSPLHF. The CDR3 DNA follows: TGTGCCAGCAGCTTAGTGTCCAGGGAGACCTTCTATAATTCACCCCTCCACTTT. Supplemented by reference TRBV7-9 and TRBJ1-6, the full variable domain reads DTGVSQNPRHKITKRGQNVTFRCDPISEHNRLYWYRQTLGQGPEFLTYFQNEAQLEKSRLLSDRFSAERPKGSFSTLEIQRTEQGDSAMYLCASSLVSRETFYNSPLHFGNGTRLTVT.

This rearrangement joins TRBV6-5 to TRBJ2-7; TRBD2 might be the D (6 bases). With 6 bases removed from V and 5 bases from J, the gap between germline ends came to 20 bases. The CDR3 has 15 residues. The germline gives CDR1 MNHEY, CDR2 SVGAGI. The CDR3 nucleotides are TGTGCCAGCAGCCCCCTGGGACTCAGGACCCACGAGCAGTACTTC. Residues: CASSPLGLRTHEQYF.

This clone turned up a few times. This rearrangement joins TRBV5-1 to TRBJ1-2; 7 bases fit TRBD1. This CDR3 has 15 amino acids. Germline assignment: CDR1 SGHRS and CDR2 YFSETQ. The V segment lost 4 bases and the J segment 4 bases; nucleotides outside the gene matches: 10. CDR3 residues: CASSNGQASAYGYTF. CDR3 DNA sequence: TGCGCCAGCAGCAATGGACAGGCCTCTGCCTATGGCTACACCTTC.

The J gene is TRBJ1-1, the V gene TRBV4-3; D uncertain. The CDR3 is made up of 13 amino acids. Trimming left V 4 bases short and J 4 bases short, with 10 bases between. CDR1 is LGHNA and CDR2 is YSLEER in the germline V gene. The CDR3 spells CASSRGDGTEAFF. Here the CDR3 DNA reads TGCGCCAGCAGCCGTGGGGATGGCACTGAAGCTTTCTTT.

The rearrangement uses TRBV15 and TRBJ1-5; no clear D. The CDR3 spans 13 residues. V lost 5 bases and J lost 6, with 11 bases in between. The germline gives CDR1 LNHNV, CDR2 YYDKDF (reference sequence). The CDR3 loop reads CATSPPSGQPQHF. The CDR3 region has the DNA TGTGCCACCAGCCCTCCGTCTGGTCAGCCCCAGCATTTT.

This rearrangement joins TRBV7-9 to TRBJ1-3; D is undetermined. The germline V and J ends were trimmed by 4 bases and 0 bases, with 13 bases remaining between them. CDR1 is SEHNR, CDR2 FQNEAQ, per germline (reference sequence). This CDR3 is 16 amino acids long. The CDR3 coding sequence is TGTGCCAGCAGCTCGAGCCTCGACAACTCTGGAAACACCATATATTTT. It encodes CASSSSLDNSGNTIYF.

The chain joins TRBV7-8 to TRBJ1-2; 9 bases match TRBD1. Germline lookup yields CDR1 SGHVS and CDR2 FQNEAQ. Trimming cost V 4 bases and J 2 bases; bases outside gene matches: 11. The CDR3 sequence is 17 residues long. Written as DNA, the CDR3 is TGTGCCAGCAGCTCCAACAGGGGGCCCGTACTCAACTATGGCTACACCTTC. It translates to CASSSNRGPVLNYGYTF.

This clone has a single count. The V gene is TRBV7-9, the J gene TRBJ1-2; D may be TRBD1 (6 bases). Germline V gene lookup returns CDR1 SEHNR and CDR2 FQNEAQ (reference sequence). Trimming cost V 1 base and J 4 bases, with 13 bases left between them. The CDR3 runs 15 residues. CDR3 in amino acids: CASSLEGQPSYGYTF. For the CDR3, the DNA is TGTGCCAGCAGCTTAGAGGGACAACCATCCTATGGCTACACCTTC.

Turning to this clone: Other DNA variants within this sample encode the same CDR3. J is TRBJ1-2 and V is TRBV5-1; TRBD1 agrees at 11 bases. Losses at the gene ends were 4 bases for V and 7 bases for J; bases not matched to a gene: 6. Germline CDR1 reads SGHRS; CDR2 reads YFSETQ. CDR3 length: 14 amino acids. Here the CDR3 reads CASSPDRGLGGYTF. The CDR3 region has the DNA TGCGCCAGCAGCCCGGACAGGGGGCTGGGTGGCTACACCTTC.

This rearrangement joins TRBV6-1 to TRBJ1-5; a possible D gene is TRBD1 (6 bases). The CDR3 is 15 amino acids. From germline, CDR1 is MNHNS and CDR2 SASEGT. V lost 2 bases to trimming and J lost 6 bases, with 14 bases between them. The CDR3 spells CASSERRQGGQPQHF. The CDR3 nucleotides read TGTGCCAGCAGTGAAAGGAGGCAAGGGGGTCAGCCCCAGCATTTT.

CDR3: CASSGQGDTEAFF. The CDR3 DNA is TGTGCCAGCAGCGGCCAAGGTGACACTGAAGCTTTCTTT. The V and J genes are TRBV9 and TRBJ1-1; D ambiguous. This CDR3 is built from 13 residues. CDR1 and CDR2 (germline): SGDLS, YYNGEE. V lost 3 bases and J 3 bases, leaving 9 bases between the germline ends.

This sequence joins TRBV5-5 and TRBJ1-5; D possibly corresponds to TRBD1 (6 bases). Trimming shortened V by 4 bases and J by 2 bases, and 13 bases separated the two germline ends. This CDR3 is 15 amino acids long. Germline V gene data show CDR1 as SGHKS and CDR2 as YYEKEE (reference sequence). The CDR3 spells CASSPGAGGNQPQHF. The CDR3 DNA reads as TGTGCCAGCAGCCCGGGGGCGGGAGGCAATCAGCCCCAGCATTTT.

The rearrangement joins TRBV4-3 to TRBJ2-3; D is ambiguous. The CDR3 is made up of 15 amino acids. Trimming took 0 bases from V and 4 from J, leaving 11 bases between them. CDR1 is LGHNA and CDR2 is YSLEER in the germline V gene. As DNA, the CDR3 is TGCGCCAGCAGCCAAGATTTCAGAACTTCAGATACGCAGTATTTT. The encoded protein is CASSQDFRTSDTQYF.

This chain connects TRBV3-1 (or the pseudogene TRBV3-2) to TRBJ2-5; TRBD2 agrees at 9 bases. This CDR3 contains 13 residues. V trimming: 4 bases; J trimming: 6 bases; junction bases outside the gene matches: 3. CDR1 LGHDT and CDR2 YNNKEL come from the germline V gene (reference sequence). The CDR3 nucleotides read TGTGCCAGCAGCCTGAGCGGGGGGCAGACCCAGTACTTC. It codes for CASSLSGGQTQYF.

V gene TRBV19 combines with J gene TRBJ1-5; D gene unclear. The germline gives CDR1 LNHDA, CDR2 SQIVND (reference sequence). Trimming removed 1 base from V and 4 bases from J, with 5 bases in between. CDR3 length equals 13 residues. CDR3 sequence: CASSIGGNQPQHF. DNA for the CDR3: TGTGCCAGTAGTATAGGGGGTAATCAGCCCCAGCATTTT.

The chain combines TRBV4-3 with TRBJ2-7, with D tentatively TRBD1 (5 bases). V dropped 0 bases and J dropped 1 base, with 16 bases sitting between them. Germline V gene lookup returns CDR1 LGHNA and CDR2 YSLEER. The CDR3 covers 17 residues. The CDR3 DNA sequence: TGCGCCAGCAGCCAAGAATACGACAGCTTGGGGTCCTACGAGCAGTACTTC. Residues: CASSQEYDSLGSYEQYF.

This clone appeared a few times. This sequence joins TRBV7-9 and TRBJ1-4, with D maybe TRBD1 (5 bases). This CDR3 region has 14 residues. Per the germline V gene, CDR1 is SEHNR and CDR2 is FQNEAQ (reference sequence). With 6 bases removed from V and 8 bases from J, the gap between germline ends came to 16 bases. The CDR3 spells CASSHTDRGEKLFF. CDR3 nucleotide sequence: TGTGCCAGCAGTCACACGGATAGGGGCGAAAAACTGTTTTTT. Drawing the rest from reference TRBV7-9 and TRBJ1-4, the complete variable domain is DTGVSQNPRHKITKRGQNVTFRCDPISEHNRLYWYRQTLGQGPEFLTYFQNEAQLEKSRLLSDRFSAERPKGSFSTLEIQRTEQGDSAMYLCASSHTDRGEKLFFGSGTQLSVL.

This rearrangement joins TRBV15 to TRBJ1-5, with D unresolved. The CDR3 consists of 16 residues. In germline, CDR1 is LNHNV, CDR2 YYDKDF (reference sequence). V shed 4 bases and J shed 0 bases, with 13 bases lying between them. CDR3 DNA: TGTGCCACCAGCAATCCTGAAGCATATAGCAATCAGCCCCAGCATTTT. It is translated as CATSNPEAYSNQPQHF. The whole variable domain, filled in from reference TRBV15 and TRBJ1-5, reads DAMVIQNPRYQVTQFGKPVTLSCSQTLNHNVMYWYQQKSSQAPKLLFHYYDKDFNNEADTPDNFQSRRPNTSFCFLDIRSPGLGDTAMYLCATSNPEAYSNQPQHFGDGTRLSIL.

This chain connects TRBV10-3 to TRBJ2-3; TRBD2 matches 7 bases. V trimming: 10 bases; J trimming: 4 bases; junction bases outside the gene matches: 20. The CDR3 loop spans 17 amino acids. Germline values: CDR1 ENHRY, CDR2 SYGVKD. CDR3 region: CASKAREAAYRPDTQYF. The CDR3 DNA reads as TGTGCCAGCAAGGCCCGGGAGGCGGCTTATCGCCCAGATACGCAGTATTTT.

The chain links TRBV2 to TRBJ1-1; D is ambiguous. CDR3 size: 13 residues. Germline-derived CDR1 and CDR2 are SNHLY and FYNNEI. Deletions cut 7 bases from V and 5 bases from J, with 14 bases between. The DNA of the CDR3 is TGTGCCAGCAAATTGACGGCGGCTACTGAAGCTTTCTTT. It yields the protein CASKLTAATEAFF.

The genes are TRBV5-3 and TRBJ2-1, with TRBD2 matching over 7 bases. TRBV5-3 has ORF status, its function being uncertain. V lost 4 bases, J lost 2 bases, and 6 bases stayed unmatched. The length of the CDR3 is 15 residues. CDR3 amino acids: CARSPERGTYNEQFF. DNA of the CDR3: TGTGCCAGAAGCCCTGAGCGGGGAACCTACAATGAGCAGTTCTTC.